This paragraph reports one T cell receptor (beta chain). Its antigen remains unknown. Here immunoSEQ multiplex PCR was the method, and the copy in TCRdb shows in-frame clones only, minus some. The table includes fewer than 200,000 clones, 75% to 90% detected once. This sample was included in a study of cytomegalovirus exposure and HLA in healthy donors. Overall study context: In a later analysis, the 90 to 150 validation repertoires were reported to have used the same platform as the 600 to 700 first-cohort repertoires. Findings and caveats of the study: There were some public TCRs occurring in many donors, but most TCR sequences were rare. The listing of approximately 160 TCR beta chains classed them as cytomegalovirus-associated.

The study drew the donors from its roughly 120-subject validation cohort, separate from the 666-subject first cohort. The V end lost 2 bases, the J end lost 11 bases, and 15 bases lay between the germline ends. The germline V gene encodes CDR1 SGHAT and CDR2 FQNNGV. There are 13 residues in the CDR3. The sequence came from a man between 18 and 29 years old in good health and CMV-seropositive. Sequencing was done on a sample of PBMCs. This chain links TRBV11-2 with TRBJ1-1; D not resolved. The CDR3 region has the DNA TGTGCCAGCAGCTTATCCGATGGAGGTAGGGCTTTCTTT. Its translation is CASSLSDGGRAFF.